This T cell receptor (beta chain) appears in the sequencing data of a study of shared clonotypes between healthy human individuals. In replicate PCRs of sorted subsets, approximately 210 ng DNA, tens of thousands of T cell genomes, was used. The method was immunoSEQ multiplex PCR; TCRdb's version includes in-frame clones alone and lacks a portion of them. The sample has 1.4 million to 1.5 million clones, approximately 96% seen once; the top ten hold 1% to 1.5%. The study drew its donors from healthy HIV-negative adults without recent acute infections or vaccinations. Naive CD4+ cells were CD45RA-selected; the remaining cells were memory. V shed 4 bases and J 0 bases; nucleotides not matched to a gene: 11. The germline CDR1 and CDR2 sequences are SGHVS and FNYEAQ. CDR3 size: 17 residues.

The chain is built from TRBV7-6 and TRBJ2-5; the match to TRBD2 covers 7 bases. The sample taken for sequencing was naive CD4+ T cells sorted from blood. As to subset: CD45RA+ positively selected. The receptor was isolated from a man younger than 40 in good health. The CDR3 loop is CASSSVRLAGNQETQYF. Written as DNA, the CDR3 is TGTGCCAGCAGCTCCGTTCGACTAGCTGGGAACCAAGAGACCCAGTACTTC.